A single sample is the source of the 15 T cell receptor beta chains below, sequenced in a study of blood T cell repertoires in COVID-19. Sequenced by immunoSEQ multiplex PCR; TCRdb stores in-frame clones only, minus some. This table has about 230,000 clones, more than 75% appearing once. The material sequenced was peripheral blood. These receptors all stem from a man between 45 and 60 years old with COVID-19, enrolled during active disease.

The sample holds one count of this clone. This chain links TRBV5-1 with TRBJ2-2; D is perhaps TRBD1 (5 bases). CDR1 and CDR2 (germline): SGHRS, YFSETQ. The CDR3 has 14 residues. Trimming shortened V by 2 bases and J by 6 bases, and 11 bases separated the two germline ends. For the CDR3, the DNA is TGCGCCAGCAGCTTCACGACGACAGCCGGGGAGCTGTTTTTT. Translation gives CASSFTTTAGELFF.

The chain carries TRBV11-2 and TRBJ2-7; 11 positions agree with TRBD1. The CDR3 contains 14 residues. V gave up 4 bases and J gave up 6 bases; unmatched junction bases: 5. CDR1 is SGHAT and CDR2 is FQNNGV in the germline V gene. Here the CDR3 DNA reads TGTGCCAGCAGCTACGTAGGGACAGGGGGCGAGCAGTACTTC. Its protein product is CASSYVGTGGEQYF. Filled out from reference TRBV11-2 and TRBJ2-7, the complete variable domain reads EAGVAQSPRYKIIEKRQSVAFWCNPISGHATLYWYQQILGQGPKLLIQFQNNGVVDDSQLPKDRFSAERLKGVDSTLKIQPAKLEDSAVYLCASSYVGTGGEQYFGPGTRLTVT.

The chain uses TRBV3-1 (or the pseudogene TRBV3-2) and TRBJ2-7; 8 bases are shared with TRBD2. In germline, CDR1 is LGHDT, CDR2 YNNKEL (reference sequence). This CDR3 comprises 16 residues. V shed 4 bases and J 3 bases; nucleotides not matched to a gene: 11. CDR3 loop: CASSPYGEREFYEQYF. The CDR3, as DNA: TGTGCCAGCAGCCCCTACGGGGAGCGGGAGTTCTACGAGCAGTACTTC.

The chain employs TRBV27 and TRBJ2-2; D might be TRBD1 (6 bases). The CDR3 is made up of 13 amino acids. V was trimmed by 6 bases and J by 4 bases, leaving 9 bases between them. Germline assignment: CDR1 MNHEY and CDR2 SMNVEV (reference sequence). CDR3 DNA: TGTGCCAGCAGGGACAGCTTCACCGGGGAGCTGTTTTTT. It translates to CASRDSFTGELFF.

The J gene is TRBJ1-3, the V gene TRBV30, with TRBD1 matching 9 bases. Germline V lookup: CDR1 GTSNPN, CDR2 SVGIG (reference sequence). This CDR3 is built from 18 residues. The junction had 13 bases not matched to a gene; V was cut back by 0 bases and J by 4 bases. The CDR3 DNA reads TGTGCCTGGAGTGTTAGAGGGATGGGGACAGGGAGAGGAAACACCATATATTTT. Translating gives CAWSVRGMGTGRGNTIYF.

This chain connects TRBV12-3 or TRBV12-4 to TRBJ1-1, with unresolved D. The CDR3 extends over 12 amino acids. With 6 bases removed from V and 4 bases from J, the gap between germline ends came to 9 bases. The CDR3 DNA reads TGTGCCAGCAGGTCACGAGCCACTGAAGCTTTCTTT. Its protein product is CASRSRATEAFF.

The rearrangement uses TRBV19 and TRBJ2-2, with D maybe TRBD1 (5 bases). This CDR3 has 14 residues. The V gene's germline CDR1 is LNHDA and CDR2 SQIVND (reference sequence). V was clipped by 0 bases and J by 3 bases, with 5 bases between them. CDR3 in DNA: TGTGCCAGTAGTATAGAGACAGACACCGGGGAGCTGTTTTTT. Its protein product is CASSIETDTGELFF.

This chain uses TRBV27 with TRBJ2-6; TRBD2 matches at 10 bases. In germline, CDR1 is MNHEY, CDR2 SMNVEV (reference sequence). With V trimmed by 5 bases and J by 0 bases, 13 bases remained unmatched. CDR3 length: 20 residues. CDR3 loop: CASSPPALAGVLSGANVLTF. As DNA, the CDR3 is TGTGCCAGCAGTCCCCCAGCCCTAGCGGGAGTGCTCTCTGGGGCCAACGTCCTGACTTTC.

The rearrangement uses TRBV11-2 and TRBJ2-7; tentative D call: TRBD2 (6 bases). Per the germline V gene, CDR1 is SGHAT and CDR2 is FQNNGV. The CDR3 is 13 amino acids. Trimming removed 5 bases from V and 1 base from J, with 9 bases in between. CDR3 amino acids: CASSPGTSYEQYF. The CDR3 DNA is TGTGCCAGCAGCCCAGGGACTTCCTACGAGCAGTACTTC. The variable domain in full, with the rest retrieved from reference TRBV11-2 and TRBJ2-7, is EAGVAQSPRYKIIEKRQSVAFWCNPISGHATLYWYQQILGQGPKLLIQFQNNGVVDDSQLPKDRFSAERLKGVDSTLKIQPAKLEDSAVYLCASSPGTSYEQYFGPGTRLTVT.

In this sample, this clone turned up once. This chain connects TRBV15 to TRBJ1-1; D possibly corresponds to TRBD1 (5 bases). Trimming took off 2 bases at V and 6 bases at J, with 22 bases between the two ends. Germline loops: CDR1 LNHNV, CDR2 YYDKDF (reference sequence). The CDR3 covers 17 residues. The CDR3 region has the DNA TGTGCCACCAGCAGATCAGGCACCTTACTAAGGGGCTCTGAAGCTTTCTTT. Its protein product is CATSRSGTLLRGSEAFF.

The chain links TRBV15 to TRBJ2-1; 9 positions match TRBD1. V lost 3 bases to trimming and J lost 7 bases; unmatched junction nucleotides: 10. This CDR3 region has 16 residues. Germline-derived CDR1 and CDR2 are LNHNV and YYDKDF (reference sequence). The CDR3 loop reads CATSRAAGTGLNEQFF. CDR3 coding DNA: TGTGCCACCAGCAGGGCAGCCGGGACAGGGTTAAATGAGCAGTTCTTC.

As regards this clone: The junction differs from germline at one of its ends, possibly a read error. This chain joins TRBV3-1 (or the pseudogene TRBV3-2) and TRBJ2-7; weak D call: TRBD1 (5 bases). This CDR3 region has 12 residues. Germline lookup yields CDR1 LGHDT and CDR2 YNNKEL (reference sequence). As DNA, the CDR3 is TGTGCCAGCAGCCAAGCAAGGGGCCCCTTTAACTTC. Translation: CASSQARGPFNF.

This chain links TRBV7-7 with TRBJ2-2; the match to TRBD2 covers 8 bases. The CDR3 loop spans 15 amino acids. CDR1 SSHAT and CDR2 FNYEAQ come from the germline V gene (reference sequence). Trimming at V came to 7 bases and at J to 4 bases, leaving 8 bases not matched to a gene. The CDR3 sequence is CASTRMAGGTGELFF. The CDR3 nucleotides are TGTGCCAGCACCAGAATGGCGGGAGGCACCGGGGAGCTGTTTTTT.

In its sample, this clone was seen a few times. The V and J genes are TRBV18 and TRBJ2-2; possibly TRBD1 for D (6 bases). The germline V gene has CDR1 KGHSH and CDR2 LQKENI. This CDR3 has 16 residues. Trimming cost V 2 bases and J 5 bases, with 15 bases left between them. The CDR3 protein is CASSPVTAGETGELFF. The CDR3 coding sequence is TGTGCCAGCTCACCAGTTACGGCAGGGGAAACCGGGGAGCTGTTTTTT.

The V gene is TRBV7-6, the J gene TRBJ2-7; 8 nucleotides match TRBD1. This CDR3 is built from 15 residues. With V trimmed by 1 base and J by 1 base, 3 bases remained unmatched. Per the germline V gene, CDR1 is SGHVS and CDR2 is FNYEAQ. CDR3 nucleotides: TGTGCCAGCAGCTTAGGGACAGGGCAGTCCTACGAGCAGTACTTC. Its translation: CASSLGTGQSYEQYF.